One sample yielded the 19 T cell receptor beta chains listed below, sequenced in a study of T-cell memory formation after mild COVID-19. TCRdb redid the calling of the 5' RACE reads with MiXCR, one entry per CDR3 protein. The sample lists roughly 450,000 distinct CDR3 sequences; 18% were seen once. Sequenced material: PBMCs or a T cell subset sorted from them (not recorded which). The receptors shown here come from an adult woman who had mild COVID-19 (a few samples of this study predate the infection). Cell type and time point are not known.

This clonotype has just a few counts. The gene calls are TRBV29-1 and TRBJ2-1, with 7 nucleotides matching TRBD1. The CDR3 length is 14 residues. J gave up 2 bases and V 6 bases, and 7 bases lay outside the gene matches. CDR1 and CDR2 (germline): SQVTM, ANQGSEA. The chain's CDR3 is CSVQTGPPYNEQFF. As DNA, the CDR3 is TGCAGCGTGCAGACAGGGCCTCCCTACAATGAGCAGTTCTTC.

The CDR3 spells CASSQVGGFGGELFF. In nucleotides, the CDR3 is TGCGCCAGCAGCCAAGTCGGTGGGTTCGGCGGGGAGCTGTTTTTT. The chain joins TRBV4-1 to TRBJ2-2; D is uncertain. Germline V gives CDR1 MGHRA, CDR2 YSYEKL. V gave up 1 base and J gave up 7 bases, with 13 bases separating them. The CDR3 extends over 15 amino acids.

The CDR3 DNA sequence: TGCGCCAGCAGCTTGGGAGGATCCCTAGATACGCAGTATTTT. Translating it yields CASSLGGSLDTQYF. V gene TRBV5-1 combines with J gene TRBJ2-3; D ambiguous. Germline V lookup: CDR1 SGHRS, CDR2 YFSETQ. With 0 bases removed from V and 5 bases from J, the gap between germline ends came to 10 bases. The CDR3 has 14 residues.

This clonotype was observed at least ten times. The rearrangement uses TRBV5-6 and TRBJ2-5; D gene ambiguous. This CDR3 contains 11 residues. The germline V gene encodes CDR1 SGHDT and CDR2 YYEEEE. V shed 4 bases and J shed 5 bases, with 6 bases lying between them. The CDR3 loop reads CASSRGETQYF. The CDR3 DNA reads TGTGCCAGCAGCCGTGGGGAGACCCAGTACTTC.

This clonotype was seen a few times. The rearrangement uses TRBV5-1 and TRBJ2-4; 10 bases are a match to TRBD1. CDR1 is SGHRS and CDR2 is YFSETQ in the germline V gene. Trimming cost V 2 bases and J 2 bases; bases outside gene matches: 4. This CDR3 is 16 amino acids long. CDR3 sequence reads: CASSFGTGVPKNIQYF. The CDR3 region has the DNA TGCGCCAGCAGCTTCGGGACAGGGGTTCCCAAAAACATTCAGTACTTC.

The chain carries TRBV4-2 and TRBJ2-3; no clear D gene. This CDR3 comprises 15 residues. The V end lost 0 bases, the J end lost 4 bases, and 11 bases lay between the germline ends. Per the germline V gene, CDR1 is LGHNA and CDR2 is YNFKEQ. The CDR3 DNA sequence: TGTGCCAGCAGCCAAGATAGCCAGCAGGCAGATACGCAGTATTTT. Translation gives CASSQDSQQADTQYF.

This clonotype was counted a few times. The chain links TRBV11-3 to TRBJ2-2; TRBD1 matches 11 bases. With V trimmed by 5 bases and J by 5 bases, 7 bases remained unmatched. This CDR3 comprises 16 residues. In germline, CDR1 is SGHNT, CDR2 YENEEA. CDR3 DNA: TGTGCCAGCAGCCCCCGGACAGGGGGCAGAACCGGGGAGCTGTTTTTT. Its translation: CASSPRTGGRTGELFF.

The gene calls are TRBV4-2 and TRBJ2-7; 10 bases fit TRBD2. The CDR3 consists of 16 residues. Per the germline V gene, CDR1 is LGHNA and CDR2 is YNFKEQ. The ends lost 0 bases at V and 6 bases at J; junction bases unmatched: 8. CDR3 loop: CASSQDWASGSSEQYF. The CDR3 coding sequence is TGTGCCAGCAGCCAAGATTGGGCTAGCGGGAGTTCCGAGCAGTACTTC.

The V gene is TRBV29-1, the J gene TRBJ2-3; D is perhaps TRBD1 or TRBD2 (5 bases each). The germline CDR1 and CDR2 sequences are SQVTM and ANQGSEA. The CDR3 consists of 15 residues. With 3 bases removed from V and 7 bases from J, the gap between germline ends came to 20 bases. The CDR3 DNA sequence: TGCAGCGTTGATGGGGTTGTGGGGGAATTAAATACGCAGTATTTT. It is translated as CSVDGVVGELNTQYF.

The V gene is TRBV6-6, the J gene TRBJ2-1; 11 nucleotides line up with TRBD2. There are 14 residues in the CDR3. The germline gives CDR1 MNHNY, CDR2 SVGAGI (reference sequence). V gave up 6 bases and J gave up 6 bases; unmatched junction bases: 4. CDR3 sequence (DNA): TGTGCCAGCAGAACTAGCGGGAGAGGCAATGAGCAGTTCTTC. Amino acid sequence: CASRTSGRGNEQFF.

This clonotype has just a few counts. This chain joins TRBV7-2 and TRBJ2-7, with 11 bases lining up with TRBD1. Germline CDR1 reads SGHTA; CDR2 reads FQGNSA. The CDR3 length is 14 residues. V was clipped by 5 bases and J by 6 bases; unmatched bases: 6. CDR3 in DNA: TGTGCCAGCAGCCAGGGACAGGGGGTAGGCGAGCAGTACTTC. Residues: CASSQGQGVGEQYF.

This rearrangement joins TRBV5-1 to TRBJ2-2, with D possibly being TRBD1 or TRBD2 (5 bases each). The CDR3 has 16 residues. Trimming took 0 bases from V and 6 from J, leaving 15 bases between them. Germline V gene data show CDR1 as SGHRS and CDR2 as YFSETQ. CDR3 DNA: TGCGCCAGCAGCTTGGATTGGGGGATCAGGGCCGGGGAGCTGTTTTTT. Translated: CASSLDWGIRAGELFF.

This rearrangement joins TRBV6-2 or TRBV6-3 to TRBJ2-3; D is uncertain. V was trimmed by 0 bases and J by 5 bases, leaving 3 bases between them. Germline V CDR1 and CDR2: MNHEY, SVGEGT. The length of the CDR3 is 12 residues. CDR3 DNA sequence: TGTGCCAGCAGTTACTCCCTAGATACGCAGTATTTT. Protein product: CASSYSLDTQYF.

The chain has TRBV7-3 and TRBJ2-3; TRBD2 matches 11 bases. Germline V gives CDR1 SGHTA, CDR2 FQGTGA. This CDR3 is built from 17 residues. With 4 bases clipped from V and 1 base from J, the junction kept 7 bases outside the gene matches. The chain's CDR3 is CASSSRIAGGGTDTQYF. As DNA, the CDR3 is TGTGCCAGCAGCTCGAGGATAGCGGGAGGGGGCACAGATACGCAGTATTTT.

This chain connects TRBV19 to TRBJ2-3; 13 positions agree with TRBD2. This CDR3 comprises 14 residues. Germline CDR1 LNHDA, CDR2 SQIVND (reference sequence). J lost 7 bases, V lost 6 bases, and 4 bases had no gene match. The DNA of the CDR3 is TGTGCCAGTAGACTAGCGGGAGGGACCTATACGCAGTATTTT. Protein product: CASRLAGGTYTQYF.

The V call is TRBV5-1, the J call TRBJ1-1; the D is unclear. Germline-derived CDR1 and CDR2 are SGHRS and YFSETQ. CDR3 length: 15 amino acids. Deletions cut 3 bases from V and 4 bases from J, with 16 bases between. The CDR3 nucleotides are TGCGCCAGCAGCTCGGACCGAATCTCGGTCACTGAAGCTTTCTTT. It yields the protein CASSSDRISVTEAFF. The full variable domain, its missing parts supplied by reference TRBV5-1 and TRBJ1-1, is KAGVTQTPRYLIKTRGQQVTLSCSPISGHRSVSWYQQTPGQGLQFLFEYFSETQRNKGNFPGRFSGRQFSNSRSEMNVSTLELGDSALYLCASSSDRISVTEAFFGQGTRLTVV.

The chain joins TRBV7-2 to TRBJ2-1; 11 bases match TRBD1. This CDR3 is 15 amino acids long. The germline V gene has CDR1 SGHTA and CDR2 FQGNSA. V trimming: 5 bases; J trimming: 5 bases; junction bases outside the gene matches: 5. The CDR3 loop reads CASSLPGQGDNEQFF. CDR3 sequence (DNA): TGTGCCAGCAGCCTCCCGGGACAGGGGGACAATGAGCAGTTCTTC.

This clonotype was seen more than once but under ten times. V and J are TRBV12-3 or TRBV12-4 and TRBJ2-3; TRBD2 agrees at 8 bases. The trim removed 3 bases at V and 3 bases at J, leaving 14 bases unmatched. The CDR3 length is 18 residues. CDR3 sequence: CASSFPKFGLAETDTQYF. CDR3 coding DNA: TGTGCCAGCAGTTTCCCGAAATTCGGACTAGCTGAAACAGATACGCAGTATTTT.

This clonotype was counted many times. The chain joins TRBV19 to TRBJ2-4, with D perhaps matching TRBD1 or TRBD2 (5 bases each). The V and J ends lost 8 bases and 0 bases respectively, with 14 bases between them. CDR1 is LNHDA, CDR2 SQIVND, per germline (reference sequence). This CDR3 has 15 amino acids. The CDR3 spells CASSISGTAKNIQYF. The DNA of the CDR3 is TGTGCCAGTTCAATTTCCGGGACAGCCAAAAACATTCAGTACTTC.